This TCR beta chain was documented in a study of OX40 agonist ivuxolimab in advanced cancers. As for the study in general: Intravenous ivuxolimab at 0.01 to 10 mg/kg was given to patients every 2 weeks. The dose-escalation cohort had hepatocellular carcinoma, melanoma, renal cell or head and neck cancer. Previous treatment with anti-PD-1, anti-PD-L1 or anti-CTLA-4 therapy was allowed; 35% to 50% had received some.

Study findings and constraints: Expanded clones tended on average to be more numerous among CD8+ T cells than CD4+.

V was pared by 7 bases and J by 6 bases, with 14 bases of the junction left unmatched. This CDR3 region has 16 residues. The germline gives CDR1 MDHEN, CDR2 SYDVKM. With regard to this clone: Its specificity is unknown.

Sequencing used immunoSEQ multiplex PCR; TCRdb keeps in-frame clones, though not all of them. The table lists some 90,000 clones, roughly nine tenths of them singletons. The chain links TRBV28 to TRBJ2-3; 9 positions agree with TRBD2. The sequence derives from an adult with an advanced solid tumor such as melanoma, head and neck, liver or kidney cancer. The specimen comprised CD4+ or CD8+ T cells sorted from blood, sampled in a trial of the OX40 agonist ivuxolimab. The DNA for the CDR3 is TGTGCCAGCACCTCTAGGAATAGCGGGAGAATCGATACGCAGTATTTT. This gives the protein CASTSRNSGRIDTQYF.